Here is one T cell receptor (beta chain) with its context. Its matching antigen is unknown. The sample is drawn from a study of shared clonotypes between healthy human individuals. Findings and caveats of the study: Read depth was anticipated to influence clonotype sharing among donors.

Repertoires were generated with immunoSEQ multiplex PCR, while TCRdb's copy carries only in-frame clones and drops some. The sample includes roughly 680,000 clones, approximately 77% of them seen just once. Participating donors were healthy, HIV-negative adults free of recent acute infections or vaccinations. The sequenced sample was memory CD4+ T cells sorted from blood. Subset indicated: CD45RA-negative fraction. The sequence was obtained from a woman aged 25 to 39 in good health.

CDR3 sequence: CASLTGGSEAFF. The CDR3 DNA is TGTGCCAGCCTGACCGGGGGATCTGAAGCTTTCTTT. The chain links TRBV25-1 to TRBJ1-1; tentative D call: TRBD1 (5 bases). CDR3 size: 12 residues. V lost 8 bases and J 6 bases, leaving 13 bases between the germline ends. Per the germline V gene, CDR1 is MGHDK and CDR2 is SYGVNS.